Below, 18 T cell receptor beta chains from the same sample are listed, as sequenced in a study of cytomegalovirus exposure and HLA in healthy donors. The PCR employed 60 Vbeta primers together with 13 Jbeta primers. Data came from immunoSEQ multiplex PCR; TCRdb stores just in-frame clones and leaves some out. Here the sample spans some 130,000 clones, approximately 83% being singletons. The sample consisted of PBMCs. The receptors derive from a man aged 35 to 55 in good health and CMV-seronegative.

Only one count was recorded for this clone. The chain uses TRBV7-9 and TRBJ2-3; 7 bases are a match to TRBD1. J lost 2 bases, V lost 8 bases, and 10 bases had no gene match. CDR3 length equals 15 residues. Germline V gene sequence: CDR1 SEHNR, CDR2 FQNEAQ (reference sequence). CDR3 loop: CASGVGQVNTDTQYF. The CDR3 DNA is TGTGCCAGCGGGGTAGGACAGGTGAACACAGATACGCAGTATTTT.

This clone was observed a single time. The rearrangement links TRBV11-2 to TRBJ2-5, with D maybe TRBD1 (5 bases). Germline lookup yields CDR1 SGHAT and CDR2 FQNNGV. Deletions cut 6 bases from V and 6 bases from J, with 8 bases between. This CDR3 is 11 amino acids long. Here the CDR3 DNA reads TGTGCCAGCAGGGGGCTCAAGACCCAGTACTTC. Residues: CASRGLKTQYF.

The chain joins TRBV12-5 to TRBJ2-7; 8 bases match TRBD1. This CDR3 has 14 residues. Looked up from germline, CDR1 is LGHNT and CDR2 is FRNRAP. V shed 5 bases, J shed 2 bases, and the junction held 5 bases outside the gene matches. CDR3 nucleotides: TGTGCTAGTGGTCCCGGACAGGGTGCCTACGAGCAGTACTTC. Translated: CASGPGQGAYEQYF.

This clone appeared a single time. This chain joins TRBV27 and TRBJ2-1; TRBD2 matches 8 bases. The CDR3 spans 15 residues. V lost 7 bases, J lost 6 bases, and 11 bases stayed unmatched. Germline V gives CDR1 MNHEY, CDR2 SMNVEV (reference sequence). The CDR3 spells CASTVVAGGSNEQFF. Written as DNA, the CDR3 is TGTGCCAGCACCGTGGTGGCGGGGGGAAGCAATGAGCAGTTCTTC.

This chain joins TRBV28 and TRBJ2-1; D is ambiguous. Trimming pared 6 bases from V and 8 bases from J, leaving 20 bases between. The germline V gene encodes CDR1 MDHEN and CDR2 SYDVKM. The CDR3 sequence is 15 residues long. The CDR3 nucleotides read TGTGCCAGCAGCCTCCCTATTCCCTTGTTTCATGAGCAGTTCTTC. Its translation: CASSLPIPLFHEQFF.

This clone was picked up a small number of times. The chain is built from TRBV4-2 and TRBJ1-1; TRBD1 agrees at 9 bases. V shed 4 bases, J shed 4 bases, and the junction held 7 bases outside the gene matches. The CDR3 has 15 amino acids. CDR1 is LGHNA, CDR2 YNFKEQ, per germline. This CDR3 reads CASSRAKTGGTEAFF. The CDR3, as DNA: TGTGCCAGCAGCCGAGCGAAGACAGGGGGCACTGAAGCTTTCTTT.

The CDR3 region has the DNA TGTGCCAGCAGCCCACAATCACAGGGAACCGGGGAGCTGTTTTTT. Its protein is CASSPQSQGTGELFF. V usage is TRBV9 and J usage is TRBJ2-2; D may be TRBD1 (6 bases). In germline, CDR1 is SGDLS, CDR2 YYNGEE. Between the trimmed V and J ends, which lost 4 bases and 5 bases, there was a span of 15 bases. The CDR3 has 15 amino acids.

The gene calls are TRBV30 and TRBJ1-2, with 10 bases that match TRBD1. The CDR3 loop spans 15 amino acids. V lost 3 bases, J lost 4 bases, and 8 bases stayed unmatched. CDR1 is GTSNPN, CDR2 SVGIG, per germline (reference sequence). The CDR3 bases are TGTGCCTGGAGGCCAACCGACAGGGGGCCCTATGGCTACACCTTC. It translates to CAWRPTDRGPYGYTF.

The rearrangement uses TRBV2 and TRBJ1-1; no definite D call. The germline V gene encodes CDR1 SNHLY and CDR2 FYNNEI. The V and J ends lost 3 bases and 11 bases respectively, with 19 bases between them. The CDR3 extends over 14 amino acids. Here the CDR3 reads CASSENGLYLRAFF. DNA for the CDR3: TGTGCCAGCAGTGAGAACGGACTATACCTTAGGGCTTTCTTT.

V and J are TRBV11-1 and TRBJ2-5; 9 bases map to TRBD2. This CDR3 has 19 residues. Germline V gives CDR1 SGHAT, CDR2 FQDESV (reference sequence). Germline trimming cut 5 bases from V and 1 base from J; bases unmatched to any gene: 17. CDR3 sequence: CASSQNSGGVGFFQETQYF. CDR3 DNA: TGTGCCAGCAGCCAAAATAGCGGGGGCGTTGGATTCTTCCAAGAGACCCAGTACTTC.

The rearrangement joins TRBV11-1 to TRBJ2-7; 9 bases agree with TRBD1. The V gene's germline CDR1 is SGHAT and CDR2 FQDESV (reference sequence). The CDR3 is 15 amino acids. V lost 5 bases to trimming and J lost 2 bases; unmatched junction nucleotides: 7. The CDR3 DNA follows: TGTGCCAGCAGCCCCGGGACAGGGTACCCCTACGAGCAGTACTTC. Its translation: CASSPGTGYPYEQYF.

The chain combines TRBV7-8 with TRBJ2-6; possibly TRBD1 for D (6 bases). V was clipped by 4 bases and J by 2 bases, with 9 bases between them. The CDR3 consists of 15 residues. Germline V gene sequence: CDR1 SGHVS, CDR2 FQNEAQ. This chain's CDR3 is CASSSEGAGANVLTF. CDR3 bases: TGTGCCAGCAGCTCCGAGGGGGCTGGGGCCAACGTCCTGACTTTC.

The rearrangement links TRBV30 to TRBJ1-1; possible D gene TRBD1, 5 bases. Germline V gene lookup returns CDR1 GTSNPN and CDR2 SVGIG (reference sequence). Trimming removed 7 bases from V and 1 base from J, with 16 bases in between. CDR3 length equals 14 residues. CDR3 sequence reads: CAFSPGRENTEAFF. CDR3 coding DNA: TGTGCCTTCTCCCCGGGCAGGGAGAACACTGAAGCTTTCTTT.

This clone was counted many times. The chain joins TRBV7-7 to TRBJ1-4; 7 positions agree with TRBD1. The V gene's germline CDR1 is SSHAT and CDR2 FNYEAQ (reference sequence). The CDR3 length is 15 residues. V lost 4 bases, J lost 5 bases, and 7 bases stayed unmatched. CDR3 region: CASSSGDSRNEKLFF. Here the CDR3 DNA reads TGTGCCAGCAGCTCCGGGGACAGTCGGAATGAAAAACTGTTTTTT.

The J gene is TRBJ1-4, the V gene TRBV6-1, with 7 nucleotides matching TRBD1. Germline trimming cut 6 bases from V and 8 bases from J; bases unmatched to any gene: 12. Germline V gives CDR1 MNHNS, CDR2 SASEGT. CDR3 size: 15 residues. The DNA for the CDR3 is TGTGCCAGCAGGGCTCCAGAGACAGGGAACGAAAAACTGTTTTTT. It is translated as CASRAPETGNEKLFF.

A few counts support this clone. V usage is TRBV6-1 and J usage is TRBJ2-3; TRBD2 agrees at 9 bases. The germline V gene has CDR1 MNHNS and CDR2 SASEGT. The CDR3 sequence is 15 residues long. V trimming: 3 bases; J trimming: 6 bases; junction bases outside the gene matches: 7. In nucleotides, the CDR3 is TGTGCCAGCAGTGACAGGGCGGGGGGGAGGGATACGCAGTATTTT. This translates into CASSDRAGGRDTQYF.

The chain uses TRBV7-9 and TRBJ2-6, with unresolved D. Trimming removed 10 bases at V and 0 bases at J, with 7 bases between. The V gene's germline CDR1 is SEHNR and CDR2 FQNEAQ (reference sequence). CDR3 size: 13 residues. CDR3 region: CAKQSSGANVLTF. CDR3 DNA: TGTGCCAAACAGAGCTCTGGGGCCAACGTCCTGACTTTC.

This clone was counted between two and nine times. This sequence joins TRBV6-5 and TRBJ2-2; 10 nucleotides match TRBD2. Germline values: CDR1 MNHEY, CDR2 SVGAGI. The CDR3 sequence is 16 residues long. V was clipped by 2 bases and J by 5 bases; unmatched bases: 5. The CDR3 DNA sequence: TGTGCCAGCAGTTACGATACTAGCGGGATAACCGGGGAGCTGTTTTTT. Its protein is CASSYDTSGITGELFF.